This T cell receptor beta chain was identified in a study of blood T cell repertoires in COVID-19. Study-level background: COVID-19 samples collected from the United States, Italy and Spain covered acute and convalescent phases. The cDNA or gDNA used as material had been derived from T cells, B-cell-depleted T cells, or PBMCs.

This CDR3 region has 12 residues. The V end was cut by 1 base, the J end by 10 bases, with 10 bases between. Under the authors' procedure: The authors estimated nucleated cell counts from reference gene primer amplification. Clones were sequenced by immunoSEQ multiplex PCR, and TCRdb holds only the in-frame ones, with some missing. V and J calls and clone size come straight from that table; D and trimming were deduced from the DNA. The sample consists of 180,000 or so clones, approximately 86% of them appearing once. The V and J genes are TRBV12-3 or TRBV12-4 and TRBJ1-1; weak D call: TRBD1 (5 bases). The origin of this receptor is a woman older than 75 with acute or convalescent COVID-19. The sequenced sample consisted of peripheral blood. This chain's CDR3 is CASSLDRRRAFF. The CDR3 region has the DNA TGTGCCAGCAGTTTAGACAGGCGTCGAGCTTTCTTT.